These 20 T cell receptor beta chains originate from one sample sequenced in a study of vaccination effects on CD4 cells after COVID-19. Their antigens remain unidentified. Pools of viral peptides were used by the ViraFEST assay to expand antigen-specific CD4+ T cells ahead of sequencing. The culture ran for 10 days before CD4+ T cells were isolated. This table comes from immunoSEQ multiplex PCR, and its TCRdb copy is limited to in-frame clones, with some not included. The table has tens of thousands of clones, approximately 74% seen once. The material sequenced was CD4+ T cells from PBMCs cultured with HCoV-229E spike peptides, taken before COVID-19 vaccination. The receptors were sampled from a human donor who received a COVID-19 vaccine.

This chain joins TRBV7-3 and TRBJ2-6; the D is unclear. This CDR3 comprises 18 residues. Trimming shortened V by 3 bases and J by 0 bases, and 15 bases separated the two germline ends. In germline, CDR1 is SGHTA, CDR2 FQGTGA. CDR3 sequence: CASSFKAIAYSGANVLTF. The CDR3 region has the DNA TGTGCCAGCAGCTTTAAGGCAATAGCTTACTCTGGGGCCAACGTCCTGACTTTC.

V usage is TRBV5-1 and J usage is TRBJ2-1; 9 nucleotides match TRBD1. Germline trimming cut 0 bases from V and 10 bases from J; bases unmatched to any gene: 5. The germline CDR1 and CDR2 sequences are SGHRS and YFSETQ. The CDR3 totals 14 residues. The chain's CDR3 is CASSLETGGGEQFF. The DNA for the CDR3 is TGCGCCAGCAGCTTGGAAACAGGGGGCGGGGAGCAGTTCTTC.

The J gene is TRBJ1-5, the V gene TRBV6-2 or TRBV6-3; D is possibly TRBD1 (5 bases). Germline-derived CDR1 and CDR2 are MNHEY and SVGEGT. The V and J ends lost 4 bases and 1 base respectively, with 8 bases between them. The CDR3 has 14 residues. CDR3 loop: CASSSGFSNQPQHF. DNA for the CDR3: TGTGCCAGCAGTTCAGGGTTCAGCAATCAGCCCCAGCATTTT.

CDR3 in amino acids: CASSTRDSFTEAFF. The CDR3 DNA is TGTGCCAGCAGCACCCGGGATTCCTTCACTGAAGCTTTCTTT. This rearrangement joins TRBV7-2 to TRBJ1-1; no clear D gene. Between the trimmed V and J ends, which lost 5 bases and 4 bases, there was a span of 14 bases. The CDR3 extends over 14 amino acids. CDR1 is SGHTA and CDR2 is FQGNSA in the germline V gene. The variable domain in full, with the rest retrieved from reference TRBV7-2 and TRBJ1-1, is GAGVSQSPSNKVTEKGKDVELRCDPISGHTALYWYRQSLGQGLEFLIYFQGNSAPDKSGLPSDRFSAERTGGSVSTLTIQRTQQEDSAVYLCASSTRDSFTEAFFGQGTRLTVV.

The DNA for the CDR3 is TGTGCCAGCTCACGAGAAACAGGGACCACTTCACCCCTCCACTTT. Translated: CASSRETGTTSPLHF. V and J are TRBV18 and TRBJ1-6, with TRBD1 as a possible D gene (6 bases). The CDR3 is 15 amino acids. Deletions cut 4 bases from V and 9 bases from J, with 16 bases between. Germline CDR1 KGHSH, CDR2 LQKENI. Full variable domain (outside the CDR3, taken from reference TRBV18 and TRBJ1-6): NAGVMQNPRHLVRRRGQEARLRCSPMKGHSHVYWYRQLPEEGLKFMVYLQKENIIDESGMPKERFSAEFPKEGPSILRIQQVVRGDSAAYFCASSRETGTTSPLHFGNGTRLTVT.

This chain joins TRBV24-1 and TRBJ2-6; no clear D gene. Trimming took 9 bases from V and 0 from J, leaving 5 bases between them. The CDR3 totals 13 residues. Looked up from germline, CDR1 is KGHDR and CDR2 is SFDVKD. CDR3 sequence: CATAASGANVLTF. The CDR3 DNA is TGTGCCACCGCTGCCTCTGGGGCCAACGTCCTGACTTTC.

Turning to this clone: Other DNA sequences in the sample encode the same CDR3. This chain links TRBV12-3 or TRBV12-4 with TRBJ1-1; TRBD1 matches at 7 bases. Trimming cost V 6 bases and J 2 bases; bases outside gene matches: 3. The CDR3 totals 13 residues. CDR3 in DNA: TGTGCCAGCAGCCGACAGGGTAACACTGAAGCTTTCTTT. Translation gives CASSRQGNTEAFF.

The V gene is TRBV18, the J gene TRBJ1-3, with a possible D match to TRBD1 (6 bases). Trimming shortened V by 6 bases and J by 3 bases, and 21 bases separated the two germline ends. The CDR3 sequence is 17 residues long. Germline lookup yields CDR1 KGHSH and CDR2 LQKENI. CDR3 sequence reads: CASSPGTPRGGGNTIYF. DNA of the CDR3: TGTGCCAGCTCGCCCGGGACACCCCGGGGAGGTGGAAACACCATATATTTT.

This rearrangement joins TRBV10-1 to TRBJ2-3; 10 bases align to TRBD2. CDR1 is WNHNN and CDR2 is SYGVQD in the germline V gene (reference sequence). V was pared by 0 bases and J by 4 bases, with 4 bases of the junction left unmatched. The CDR3 covers 16 residues. CDR3 sequence: CASSESLAGGSDTQYF. CDR3 nucleotide sequence: TGCGCCAGCAGTGAGTCATTAGCGGGGGGTTCAGATACGCAGTATTTT.

The DNA for the CDR3 is TGTGCCAGCAGCATGATTCCGGGACAGGGTGGGTCACCCCTCCACTTT. Protein product: CASSMIPGQGGSPLHF. The J gene is TRBJ1-6, the V gene TRBV7-2; 9 bases map to TRBD1. The CDR3 length is 16 residues. Germline trimming cut 5 bases from V and 10 bases from J; bases unmatched to any gene: 12. Germline V gene sequence: CDR1 SGHTA, CDR2 FQGNSA.

The chain carries TRBV5-1 and TRBJ1-4; 7 positions match TRBD1. After removal of 4 bases from V and 8 bases from J, the junction contained 8 bases not matched to a gene. Germline lookup yields CDR1 SGHRS and CDR2 YFSETQ. The CDR3 has 14 residues. The CDR3 region is CASSPNRGGEKLFF. CDR3 DNA sequence: TGCGCCAGCAGCCCTAACAGGGGCGGCGAAAAACTGTTTTTT.

This chain links TRBV6-5 with TRBJ1-5, with 7 bases identical to TRBD1. The CDR3 spans 14 residues. The germline V gene has CDR1 MNHEY and CDR2 SVGAGI. Losses at the gene ends were 6 bases for V and 6 bases for J; bases not matched to a gene: 8. The CDR3 spells CASRATGNAQPQHF. For the CDR3, the DNA is TGTGCCAGCAGGGCGACAGGGAATGCTCAGCCCCAGCATTTT.

This chain links TRBV25-1 with TRBJ2-1; the match to TRBD1 covers 10 bases. Germline lookup yields CDR1 MGHDK and CDR2 SYGVNS. This CDR3 comprises 16 residues. For the CDR3, the DNA is TGTGCAGACCGGGACAGGGGTCTGATAAACTACAATGAGCAGTTCTTC. Translated: CADRDRGLINYNEQFF. Full variable domain (rest looked up from reference TRBV25-1 and TRBJ2-1): EADIYQTPRYLVIGTGKKITLECSQTMGHDKMYWYQQDPGMELHLIHYSYGVNSTEKGDLSSESTVSRIRTEHFPLTLESARPSHTSQYLCADRDRGLINYNEQFFGPGTRLTVL.

This sequence joins TRBV7-2 and TRBJ2-2, with 7 bases that match TRBD1. Germline V gene sequence: CDR1 SGHTA, CDR2 FQGNSA. V gave up 2 bases and J gave up 2 bases; unmatched junction bases: 2. The length of the CDR3 is 15 residues. The CDR3 region is CASSLRQGNTGELFF. CDR3 bases: TGTGCCAGCAGCTTACGACAGGGAAACACCGGGGAGCTGTTTTTT. Complete variable domain (other parts from reference TRBV7-2 and TRBJ2-2): GAGVSQSPSNKVTEKGKDVELRCDPISGHTALYWYRQSLGQGLEFLIYFQGNSAPDKSGLPSDRFSAERTGGSVSTLTIQRTQQEDSAVYLCASSLRQGNTGELFFGEGSRLTVL.

V usage is TRBV5-1 and J usage is TRBJ2-3, with TRBD1 matching 7 bases. CDR1 and CDR2 from the germline V gene are SGHRS and YFSETQ. The CDR3 runs 16 residues. V lost 3 bases to trimming and J lost 3 bases; unmatched junction nucleotides: 10. CDR3 nucleotide sequence: TGCGCCAGCAGCTCCCGGGACAGTGTTCTAACAGATACGCAGTATTTT. As protein: CASSSRDSVLTDTQYF.

The chain uses TRBV7-8 and TRBJ1-5, with 7 bases matching TRBD1. The germline CDR1 and CDR2 sequences are SGHVS and FQNEAQ. This CDR3 spans 14 amino acids. J gave up 7 bases and V 5 bases, and 8 bases lay outside the gene matches. The CDR3 loop reads CASSADQGEQPQHF. The CDR3 DNA reads as TGTGCCAGCAGCGCGGACCAGGGGGAACAGCCCCAGCATTTT. Drawing the rest from reference TRBV7-8 and TRBJ1-5, the complete variable domain is GAGVSQSPRYKVAKRGQDVALRCDPISGHVSLFWYQQALGQGPEFLTYFQNEAQLDKSGLPSDRFFAERPEGSVSTLKIQRTQQEDSAVYLCASSADQGEQPQHFGDGTRLSIL.

A single count supports this clone. This chain uses TRBV18 with TRBJ1-1; D remains unclear. Per the germline V gene, CDR1 is KGHSH and CDR2 is LQKENI. The CDR3 is 15 amino acids. V lost 2 bases, J lost 0 bases, and 10 bases lay in between. In DNA, the CDR3 is TGTGCCAGCTCACCATGGGAAACCATGAACACTGAAGCTTTCTTT. This codes for CASSPWETMNTEAFF.

The chain links TRBV5-1 to TRBJ1-2; possible D gene TRBD1, 5 bases. CDR1 and CDR2 (germline): SGHRS, YFSETQ. The V gene lost 0 bases and the J gene lost 7 bases, with 10 bases spanning the gap. The CDR3 is made up of 13 amino acids. In DNA form, the CDR3 reads TGCGCCAGCAGCTTGGAGGAGAGGGGTGGCTACACCTTC. It translates to CASSLEERGGYTF.

The V and J genes are TRBV18 and TRBJ2-3, with 9 positions matching TRBD2. This CDR3 is 16 amino acids long. Germline-derived CDR1 and CDR2 are KGHSH and LQKENI. V shed 1 base, J shed 1 base, and the junction held 3 bases outside the gene matches. The CDR3 protein is CASSPRPSGGTDTQYF. CDR3 bases: TGTGCCAGCTCACCACGTCCTAGCGGGGGCACAGATACGCAGTATTTT.

The V gene is TRBV6-2 or TRBV6-3, the J gene TRBJ1-2; D remains ambiguous. V shed 5 bases and J shed 3 bases, with 7 bases lying between them. CDR3 size: 12 residues. The V gene's germline CDR1 is MNHEY and CDR2 SVGEGT. The CDR3 nucleotides are TGTGCCAGCAGTAGGGCAGACTATGGCTACACCTTC. It is translated as CASSRADYGYTF.